These T cell receptor beta chains were read from a single sample in a study of T cell changes during pregnancy in multiple sclerosis. The table came from immunoSEQ multiplex PCR; TCRdb's copy has only in-frame clones and leaves some out. The sample has about 68,000 clones; around nine tenths are singletons. The specimen was peripheral blood, collected in the third trimester of pregnancy. These receptors originate from a female donor with multiple sclerosis, enrolled in a pregnancy study. Each CDR3 is given with its conserved first and last residue. The D gene is left open where the match is weak. The listing skips clone size in some rows; elsewhere it reads once, few, many or a size class.

j_gene	abundance	v_gene	d_gene	CDR3nt	CDR3aa
TRBJ1-2	-	TRBV23-1	TRBD1	TGCGCCAGCGCGAAGACAGGGAAGTCTGGCTACACCTTC	CASAKTGKSGYTF
TRBJ1-1	-	TRBV18	TRBD1	TGTGCCAGCTCACCCCCGGGACAGGGGATGAACACTGAAGCTTTCTTT	CASSPPGQGMNTEAFF
TRBJ2-1	-	TRBV7-2	-	TGTGCCAGCAGCCCCCGGGCTAGCACCTACAATGAGCAGTTCTTC	CASSPRASTYNEQFF
TRBJ2-2	-	TRBV5-1	-	TGCGCCAGCAGCGATTTCGGGAACACCGGGGAGCTGTTTTTT	CASSDFGNTGELFF
TRBJ2-2	-	TRBV4-1	-	TGCGCCAGCAGCCAAGCATTCGACTCCGGGGAGCTGTTTTTT	CASSQAFDSGELFF
TRBJ1-1	-	TRBV6-1	TRBD1	TGTGCCAGCAGTGGTTCCCCGGACAGGGGGCGCCGAGCTTTCTTT	CASSGSPDRGRRAFF
TRBJ1-2	-	TRBV27	-	TGTGCCAGCAGTTTATGGTCTGGTTTGCCGCCCAACACCCAACGCTACACCTTC	CASSLWSGLPPNTQRYTF
TRBJ2-1	-	TRBV11-2	-	TGTGCCAGCAGCTTAGACGTTGAGCAGTTCTTC	CASSLDVEQFF
TRBJ2-1	-	TRBV6-5	-	TGTGCCAGCGGGGTTAGCGGCCACAATGAGCAGTTCTTC	CASGVSGHNEQFF
TRBJ2-1	-	TRBV6-5	-	TGTGCCAGCAGTTACGGGTACAGGGTCAATGAGCAGTTCTTC	CASSYGYRVNEQFF
TRBJ2-7	-	TRBV19	-	TGTGCCAGTAGTATAACAGGTCCCTACGAGCAGTACTTC	CASSITGPYEQYF
TRBJ1-5	-	TRBV5-4	-	TGTGCCAGCAGCATCGGGGGGCCAAATCAGCCCCAGCATTTT	CASSIGGPNQPQHF
TRBJ1-1	-	TRBV9	-	TGTGCCAGCTCGGCGGTCCCCCGCACTGAAGCTTTCTTT	CASSAVPRTEAFF
TRBJ2-3	-	TRBV19	-	TGTGCCAGTAGTGCTGCAGGGGATAGCACAGATACGCAGTATTTT	CASSAAGDSTDTQYF
TRBJ2-5	-	TRBV7-2	-	TGTGCCAGCAGCTCTTACATGGAGGTGGAGACCCAGTACTTC	CASSSYMEVETQYF
TRBJ2-5	once	TRBV6-6	-	TGTGCCAGCGGAAAACTAGTGGCGGAGACCCAGTACTTC	CASGKLVAETQYF
TRBJ1-1	-	TRBV11-3	TRBD1	TGTGCCAGCAGCTTAGGGACAGGTCGACGGGCTTTCTTT	CASSLGTGRRAFF
TRBJ2-3	-	TRBV30	-	TGTGCCTGGGGAACTCCAGATATGACAGGAGGACGCACAGATACGCAGTATTTT	CAWGTPDMTGGRTDTQYF
TRBJ2-2	once	TRBV2	TRBD1	TGTGCCAGCAGCGCGACAGGGAAAAGGGGGGAGCTGTTTTTT	CASSATGKRGELFF
TRBJ1-5	-	TRBV7-2	-	TGTGCCAGCAGCCCTCCTTTTGTTCAGCCCCAGCATTTT	CASSPPFVQPQHF
TRBJ2-3	-	TRBV7-7	-	TGTGCCAGCACCCCGATAACGCTAGGTGCGCAGTATTTT	CASTPITLGAQYF
TRBJ2-1	once	TRBV19	-	TGTGCCAGTAGCCAAGGGAGCTCCTACAATGAGCAGTTCTTC	CASSQGSSYNEQFF
TRBJ2-1	-	TRBV7-8	TRBD2	TGTGCCAGCAGCTTAGAGCCGGGACTAGCGGTGGATGAGCAGTTCTTC	CASSLEPGLAVDEQFF